Shown below are 26 T cell receptor beta chains from a single sample sequenced in a study of T cell repertoires in cytomegalovirus infection. MiXCR was run by TCRdb on the reads, yielding one entry per CDR3 protein. Among roughly 180,000 distinct CDR3 sequences, about a sixth were seen once, and the ten largest hold almost 25%. Sequencing was carried out using CD8+ T cells from PBMCs. Receptors were obtained from a human donor in good health (CMV status not recorded). Some clones in this sample may be carry-over from other donors' samples.

This clonotype appeared a few times. The chain has TRBV7-2 and TRBJ2-1; a possible D gene is TRBD2 (6 bases). The germline V gene has CDR1 SGHTA and CDR2 FQGNSA. Trimming shortened V by 3 bases and J by 0 bases, and 15 bases separated the two germline ends. The CDR3 loop spans 17 amino acids. CDR3 bases: TGTGCCAGCAGCTTGGAACTAGCCCGAGTCTCCTACAATGAGCAGTTCTTC. This encodes CASSLELARVSYNEQFF. The complete variable domain, with remaining parts taken from reference TRBV7-2 and TRBJ2-1, reads GAGVSQSPSNKVTEKGKDVELRCDPISGHTALYWYRQSLGQGLEFLIYFQGNSAPDKSGLPSDRFSAERTGGSVSTLTIQRTQQEDSAVYLCASSLELARVSYNEQFFGPGTRLTVL.

This clonotype was recorded many times. The V gene is TRBV7-9, the J gene TRBJ1-1; possibly TRBD1 for D (5 bases). The germline CDR1 and CDR2 sequences are SEHNR and FQNEAQ (reference sequence). V lost 5 bases, J lost 4 bases, and 8 bases lay in between. This CDR3 spans 12 amino acids. The CDR3 DNA follows: TGTGCCAGCAGCCAGGGAAGCACTGAAGCTTTCTTT. Protein sequence: CASSQGSTEAFF.

Details on this clonotype: One base away lies a much larger clone, so this may be a sequencing read error. V and J are TRBV7-8 and TRBJ2-1; 9 bases map to TRBD2. Germline CDR1 and CDR2: SGHVS and FQNEAQ. This CDR3 is 16 amino acids long. V lost 8 bases and J lost 2; bases outside the gene matches: 10. The CDR3 protein is CASYPGGGVPYNEQFF. As DNA, the CDR3 is TGTGCCAGCTACCCCGGCGGGGGGGTACCCTACAATGAGCAGTTCTTC.

There are a few counts of this clonotype. This chain joins TRBV4-1 and TRBJ2-4; D is possibly TRBD2 (6 bases). This CDR3 region has 14 residues. Germline-derived CDR1 and CDR2 are MGHRA and YSYEKL. Trimming took 8 bases from V and 2 from J, leaving 13 bases between them. CDR3 loop: CASGDWDSKNIQYF. The DNA for the CDR3 is TGCGCCAGCGGCGACTGGGACTCCAAAAACATTCAGTACTTC.

This clonotype was counted a few times. The genes are TRBV6-6 and TRBJ1-1; tentative D call: TRBD1 (6 bases). V was shortened by 4 bases and J by 7 bases, with 10 bases between the two germline ends. CDR1 MNHNY and CDR2 SVGAGI come from the germline V gene (reference sequence). This CDR3 contains 12 residues. The CDR3 sequence is CASSSEDSEAFF. Here the CDR3 DNA reads TGTGCCAGCAGTTCCGAGGACAGTGAAGCTTTCTTT.

The chain employs TRBV9 and TRBJ1-2; no firm D call. Germline V gene data show CDR1 as SGDLS and CDR2 as YYNGEE. Trimming cost V 3 bases and J 4 bases, with 10 bases left between them. The CDR3 is 13 amino acids. CDR3 sequence (DNA): TGTGCCAGCAGCGCGGATGGACCCTATGGCTACACCTTC. It encodes CASSADGPYGYTF.

V usage is TRBV12-3 or TRBV12-4 and J usage is TRBJ1-5; D gene unclear. CDR3 length: 13 residues. Trimming took 3 bases from V and 5 from J, leaving 8 bases between them. The DNA of the CDR3 is TGTGCCAGCAGTTTTATCCAAGATCAGCCCCAGCATTTT. This encodes CASSFIQDQPQHF.

This chain connects TRBV7-4 to TRBJ1-5; 8 nucleotides match TRBD1. Germline V gene data show CDR1 as SGHVT and CDR2 as SQSDAQ. The CDR3 contains 12 residues. V lost 9 bases, J lost 7 bases, and 5 bases stayed unmatched. This chain's CDR3 is CASSGGRQPQHF. The CDR3 bases are TGTGCCAGTTCAGGGGGCAGACAGCCCCAGCATTTT.

The CDR3 here is CASSTGTGVQPQHF. For the CDR3, the DNA is TGTGCCAGCAGCACTGGGACAGGGGTTCAGCCCCAGCATTTT. The J gene is TRBJ1-5, the V gene TRBV7-2; 10 positions agree with TRBD1. CDR1 SGHTA and CDR2 FQGNSA come from the germline V gene. This CDR3 is built from 14 residues. V shed 5 bases, J shed 6 bases, and the junction held 4 bases outside the gene matches.

This clonotype was observed a few times. The chain couples TRBV29-1 to TRBJ1-1; D gene uncertain. Trimming pared 2 bases from V and 1 base from J, leaving 5 bases between. Per the germline V gene, CDR1 is SQVTM and CDR2 is ANQGSEA. The CDR3 has 12 residues. The CDR3 nucleotides read TGCAGCGTTGAAAGGAAGAACACTGAAGCTTTCTTT. It yields the protein CSVERKNTEAFF.

This clonotype was seen a handful of times. In DNA form, the CDR3 reads TGCAGCGGCCTAGCGGATACGCAGTATTTT. It translates to CSGLADTQYF. This rearrangement joins TRBV29-1 to TRBJ2-3; D is perhaps TRBD2 (6 bases). Looked up from germline, CDR1 is SQVTM and CDR2 is ANQGSEA. V was cut by 7 bases and J by 6 bases, with 8 bases left in between. This CDR3 is 10 amino acids long.

The chain recombines TRBV20-1 with TRBJ2-1; D may be TRBD1 (5 bases). Germline V gives CDR1 DFQATT, CDR2 SNEGSKA (reference sequence). V lost 1 base to trimming and J lost 10 bases, with 11 bases between them. The CDR3 length is 12 residues. CDR3 residues: CSARGAGQEQFF. The CDR3 DNA follows: TGCAGTGCTAGAGGGGCCGGACAAGAGCAGTTCTTC.

This clonotype turned up a few times. The CDR3 region has the DNA TGTGCCAGCAGCGCCTCTCCAGACGTGACCAATCAGCCCCAGCATTTT. Encoded protein: CASSASPDVTNQPQHF. This chain connects TRBV7-6 to TRBJ1-5, with no clear D. Trimming removed 5 bases at V and 3 bases at J, with 17 bases between. CDR1 is SGHVS and CDR2 is FNYEAQ in the germline V gene. The CDR3 is 16 residues long.

This sequence joins TRBV15 and TRBJ2-5, with D possibly called TRBD1 or TRBD2 (5 bases each). The germline V gene encodes CDR1 LNHNV and CDR2 YYDKDF (reference sequence). The length of the CDR3 is 15 residues. Trimming removed 3 bases from V and 2 bases from J, with 13 bases in between. The CDR3 reads CATSSQDGGQETQYF. The DNA of the CDR3 is TGTGCCACCAGCAGTCAGGATGGGGGACAAGAGACCCAGTACTTC.

V and J are TRBV7-3 and TRBJ2-5; D may be TRBD1 (5 bases). CDR1 is SGHTA, CDR2 FQGTGA, per germline. The CDR3 is 15 amino acids. Trimming pared 1 base from V and 5 bases from J, leaving 14 bases between. The CDR3 here is CASSLRGQKGETQYF. The CDR3 DNA reads TGTGCCAGCAGCTTAAGGGGCCAGAAAGGGGAGACCCAGTACTTC. The full variable domain, in which reference TRBV7-3 and TRBJ2-5 provide the parts outside the CDR3, is GAGVSQTPSNKVTEKGKYVELRCDPISGHTALYWYRQSLGQGPEFLIYFQGTGAADDSGLPNDRFFAVRPEGSVSTLKIQRTERGDSAVYLCASSLRGQKGETQYFGPGTRLLVL.

The CDR3 here is CASSGTAYNSPLHF. In nucleotides, the CDR3 is TGTGCCAGCAGTGGGACAGCCTATAATTCACCCCTCCACTTT. This rearrangement joins TRBV2 to TRBJ1-6; a weak D match, TRBD1 (6 bases). The CDR3 loop spans 14 amino acids. The V gene lost 4 bases and the J gene lost 2 bases, with 6 bases spanning the gap. Germline V CDR1 and CDR2: SNHLY, FYNNEI. The entire variable domain, with the rest obtained from reference TRBV2 and TRBJ1-6, is as follows: EPEVTQTPSHQVTQMGQEVILRCVPISNHLYFYWYRQILGQKVEFLVSFYNNEISEKSEIFDDQFSVERPDGSNFTLKIRSTKLEDSAMYFCASSGTAYNSPLHFGNGTRLTVT.

This clonotype was seen more than once but under ten times. V and J are TRBV20-1 and TRBJ1-1; D possibly corresponds to TRBD1 (5 bases). Germline loops: CDR1 DFQATT, CDR2 SNEGSKA (reference sequence). Between the trimmed V and J ends, which lost 1 base and 0 bases, there was a span of 12 bases. The CDR3 is made up of 15 amino acids. CDR3 region: CSARVVAGVNTEAFF. The CDR3 nucleotides are TGCAGTGCTAGAGTTGTAGCGGGGGTGAACACTGAAGCTTTCTTT.

The rearrangement joins TRBV4-3 to TRBJ2-7; D perhaps matches TRBD2 (6 bases). CDR1 LGHNA and CDR2 YSLEER come from the germline V gene. This CDR3 contains 14 residues. The V end was cut by 4 bases, the J end by 6 bases, with 16 bases between. The DNA of the CDR3 is TGCGCCAGCAGCCTATTAGAAGGGGAGGCCGAGCAGTACTTC. It is translated as CASSLLEGEAEQYF.

V gene TRBV28 combines with J gene TRBJ2-7, with D uncertain. The CDR3 length is 15 residues. Germline V gene lookup returns CDR1 MDHEN and CDR2 SYDVKM. V dropped 1 base and J dropped 2 bases, with 12 bases sitting between them. In DNA, the CDR3 is TGTGCCAGCAGTTTATCCCCTGGGATAGCCTACGAGCAGTACTTC. Translation gives CASSLSPGIAYEQYF.

The gene calls are TRBV7-6 and TRBJ1-1; weak D call: TRBD1 (6 bases). Per germline, CDR1 SGHVS and CDR2 FNYEAQ. This CDR3 contains 16 residues. V was clipped by 1 base and J by 0 bases, with 12 bases between them. The CDR3 loop is CASSLGTGSMNTEAFF. The DNA of the CDR3 is TGTGCCAGCAGCTTAGGAACAGGGTCGATGAACACTGAAGCTTTCTTT.

CDR3 protein: CASRSPVSEQFF. The CDR3 nucleotides read TGTGCCAGCAGATCCCCAGTTAGTGAGCAGTTCTTC. The rearrangement uses TRBV27 and TRBJ2-1; D remains unclear. Germline loops: CDR1 MNHEY, CDR2 SMNVEV (reference sequence). V gave up 6 bases and J gave up 9 bases, with 12 bases separating them. CDR3 length equals 12 residues.

This clonotype was seen only a few times. V gene TRBV11-2 combines with J gene TRBJ1-2; D is perhaps TRBD1 (5 bases). Trimming pared 3 bases from V and 2 bases from J, leaving 13 bases between. The CDR3 spans 15 residues. The germline CDR1 and CDR2 sequences are SGHAT and FQNNGV. CDR3 loop: CASSFSPTVNYGYTF. The CDR3 DNA sequence: TGTGCCAGCAGCTTTAGCCCGACAGTGAACTATGGCTACACCTTC.

The V gene is TRBV5-6, the J gene TRBJ2-3; TRBD1 is a possible D gene (6 bases). This CDR3 has 14 amino acids. Germline CDR1 is SGHDT and CDR2 is YYEEEE. The ends were cut back, 2 bases at V and 7 bases at J, with 14 bases in the middle. The CDR3 coding sequence is TGTGCCAGCAGCTTCGCTATACAGGGCCATACGCAGTATTTT. Translated, it gives CASSFAIQGHTQYF. The full variable domain, in which reference TRBV5-6 and TRBJ2-3 provide the parts outside the CDR3, is DAGVTQSPTHLIKTRGQQVTLRCSPKSGHDTVSWYQQALGQGPQFIFQYYEEEERQRGNFPDRFSGHQFPNYSSELNVNALLLGDSALYLCASSFAIQGHTQYFGPGTRLTVL.

The chain combines TRBV7-2 with TRBJ1-5; D perhaps matches TRBD1 (6 bases). V was trimmed by 3 bases and J by 3 bases, leaving 12 bases between them. This CDR3 has 15 amino acids. CDR1 and CDR2 from the germline V gene are SGHTA and FQGNSA. DNA of the CDR3: TGTGCCAGCAGCTTGGGCAGGGGCCCCAATCAGCCCCAGCATTTT. This codes for CASSLGRGPNQPQHF.

This clonotype was counted between two and nine times. The V call is TRBV2, the J call TRBJ1-2; the D gene is possibly TRBD1 (6 bases). The V end lost 3 bases, the J end lost 5 bases, and 13 bases lay between the germline ends. CDR1 is SNHLY, CDR2 FYNNEI, per germline. The CDR3 spans 14 residues. As DNA, the CDR3 is TGTGCCAGCAGTGAGGTCGGGACACTTTATGGCTACACCTTC. Amino acid sequence: CASSEVGTLYGYTF. Full variable domain (outside the CDR3, taken from reference TRBV2 and TRBJ1-2): EPEVTQTPSHQVTQMGQEVILRCVPISNHLYFYWYRQILGQKVEFLVSFYNNEISEKSEIFDDQFSVERPDGSNFTLKIRSTKLEDSAMYFCASSEVGTLYGYTFGSGTRLTVV.

This clonotype was counted ten times or more. The V and J genes are TRBV7-2 and TRBJ1-1; possibly TRBD1 for D (6 bases). The CDR3 is 18 amino acids. V shed 1 base and J shed 2 bases, with 20 bases lying between them. The germline CDR1 and CDR2 sequences are SGHTA and FQGNSA. The CDR3 spells CASSLEVGLGGSNTEAFF. In nucleotides, the CDR3 is TGTGCCAGCAGCTTAGAGGTGGGTCTCGGGGGCAGTAACACTGAAGCTTTCTTT.